This TCR beta chain derives from a study of T-cell memory formation after mild COVID-19. Study background: Clusters were largely donor specific. Whole-study results and caveats: Some clones that responded turned up in pre-infection memory, which suggests that cross-reactive memory joined in.

This clonotype has at least ten counts. Its target is unknown. Germline V gene lookup returns CDR1 SGHRS and CDR2 YFSETQ. The J segment lost 7 bases and the V segment lost 4 bases, leaving 9 bases of the junction unmatched. This CDR3 has 16 amino acids. 5'RACE with constant-segment primers yielded barcoded, UMI-tagged TCR alpha and TCR beta cDNA libraries. TCRdb re-analysed the 5' RACE reads in MiXCR, keeping a single row per CDR3 protein. The sample has roughly 130,000 distinct CDR3 sequences; approximately 5.9% are singletons. This sequence originates from an adult woman who had mild COVID-19 (a few samples of this study predate the infection). Cell type and time point are not known. The chain joins TRBV5-1 to TRBJ1-5; 12 bases agree with TRBD1. The sample comprised PBMCs or a T cell subset sorted from them (not recorded which). CDR3 nucleotide sequence: TGCGCCAGCAGCCCTGGGACAGGGGGCTATGCGCAGCCCCAGCATTTT. Translated, it gives CASSPGTGGYAQPQHF. Complete variable domain (other parts from reference TRBV5-1 and TRBJ1-5): KAGVTQTPRYLIKTRGQQVTLSCSPISGHRSVSWYQQTPGQGLQFLFEYFSETQRNKGNFPGRFSGRQFSNSRSEMNVSTLELGDSALYLCASSPGTGGYAQPQHFGDGTRLSIL.